The 4 T cell receptor beta chains given below trace back to one sample, sequenced in a study of shared clonotypes between healthy human individuals. Assay: immunoSEQ multiplex PCR; the TCRdb copy retains only in-frame clones and omits some. The profile shows a few million clones, approximately 90% of them singletons. Sequenced material: naive CD4+ T cells from PBMCs. Subset given: CD45RA+ positively selected. Receptor source: a man aged 18 to 30 in good health. Some clones in this sample may be carry-over from other donors' samples.

The rearrangement uses TRBV28 and TRBJ1-4, with TRBD1 matching 8 bases. Germline CDR1 MDHEN, CDR2 SYDVKM. This CDR3 has 14 residues. Trimming cost V 7 bases and J 3 bases; bases outside gene matches: 4. The CDR3 sequence: CASMTGAANEKLFF. DNA for the CDR3: TGTGCCAGCATGACAGGGGCAGCTAATGAAAAACTGTTTTTT.

This chain uses TRBV12-2 with TRBJ2-1; the table's D call, TRBD2, was not checked against the DNA. TRBV12-2 is a listed pseudogene. This CDR3 is built from 21 residues. The chain's CDR3 is CASRLFSSSGRAGPGDNEQFF. The CDR3 coding sequence is TGTGCAAGTCGCTTATTCAGTTCTAGCGGGAGGGCCGGGCCGGGGGACAATGAGCAGTTCTTC.

The chain has TRBV7-9 and TRBJ2-5, with a tentative D call TRBD2 (5 bases). Trimming removed 0 bases from V and 7 bases from J, with 15 bases in between. This CDR3 comprises 15 residues. In germline, CDR1 is SEHNR, CDR2 FQNEAQ (reference sequence). The CDR3 DNA follows: TGTGCCAGCAGCTTAGCGATGGGCCTAGGAGGGACCCAGTACTTC. It is translated as CASSLAMGLGGTQYF.

The V and J genes are TRBV5-8 and TRBJ2-7, with a tentative D call TRBD1 (6 bases). CDR1 SGHTS and CDR2 YDEGEE come from the germline V gene. The CDR3 extends over 15 amino acids. V lost 0 bases to trimming and J lost 3 bases, with 13 bases between them. Here the CDR3 reads CASSLEQGFLYEQYF. CDR3 coding DNA: TGTGCCAGCAGCTTGGAACAGGGCTTCCTCTACGAGCAGTACTTC. Full variable domain (outside the CDR3, taken from reference TRBV5-8 and TRBJ2-7): EAGVTQSPTHLIKTRGQQATLRCSPISGHTSVYWYQQALGLGLQFLLWYDEGEERNRGNFPPRFSGRQFPNYSSELNVNALELEDSALYLCASSLEQGFLYEQYFGPGTRLTVT.